The T cell receptor (beta chain) described here comes from a study of T-cell reconstitution after alpha-beta-depleted transplantation in children. Construction of the TCRbeta library involved unique molecular identifiers. MiXCR was run by TCRdb on the PCR reads, yielding one entry per CDR3 protein. The sample has around 800,000 distinct CDR3 sequences, 15% to 20% seen once; the top ten hold approximately 5%. From germline, CDR1 is MNHNS and CDR2 SASEGT. Trimming at V came to 5 bases and at J to 6 bases, leaving 4 bases not matched to a gene. The CDR3 loop spans 13 amino acids. Sequencing used PBMCs, mostly from graft donor cells, obtained 360 days after TCRalphabeta/CD19-depleted stem cell transplant. The receptor comes from a male patient under 18 who had a stem cell transplant for acute lymphoblastic leukemia, so the T cells may come from the graft donor. This chain uses TRBV6-1 with TRBJ1-2; 9 bases align to TRBD1. CDR3: CASSMTGGHGYTF. The DNA of the CDR3 is TGTGCCAGCAGTATGACAGGGGGACATGGCTACACCTTC.